These 15 T cell receptor beta chains came from one sample sequenced in a study of vaccination effects on CD4 cells after COVID-19. Prior to sequencing, the ViraFEST assay stimulated PBMC with viral peptide pools, which expanded the antigen-specific CD4+ T cells. Investigators separated out CD4+ T cells once more than nine days of culture had passed. Their recognized antigens are unknown. Profiling relied on immunoSEQ multiplex PCR, and the TCRdb table lists in-frame clones only, not all of them. Of about 79,000 clones listed, approximately 74% were seen once; the top ten hold approximately 2%. This sample comprised CD4+ T cells from PBMCs cultured with HCoV-229E spike peptides, obtained before COVID-19 vaccination. Source of these receptors: a human donor who received a COVID-19 vaccine.

In this sample, this clone turned up once. The genes are TRBV24-1 and TRBJ2-1, with 9 positions matching TRBD1. The CDR3 totals 16 residues. Germline V gene sequence: CDR1 KGHDR, CDR2 SFDVKD. V lost 4 bases, J lost 0 bases, and 3 bases stayed unmatched. CDR3 sequence reads: CATSEPGQGSYNEQFF. Written as DNA, the CDR3 is TGTGCCACCAGTGAACCGGGACAGGGCTCCTACAATGAGCAGTTCTTC.

The rearrangement uses TRBV19 and TRBJ1-5; unclear D gene. The CDR3 extends over 15 amino acids. Germline V gives CDR1 LNHDA, CDR2 SQIVND (reference sequence). Trimming took 2 bases from V and 0 from J, leaving 8 bases between them. The CDR3 DNA reads as TGTGCCAGTAGTATATCAGTGATTAGCAATCAGCCCCAGCATTTT. Translated, it gives CASSISVISNQPQHF. The whole variable domain, filled in from reference TRBV19 and TRBJ1-5, reads DGGITQSPKYLFRKEGQNVTLSCEQNLNHDAMYWYRQDPGQGLRLIYYSQIVNDFQKGDIAEGYSVSREKKESFPLTVTSAQKNPTAFYLCASSISVISNQPQHFGDGTRLSIL.

V is TRBV7-3 and J is TRBJ1-1; D is possibly TRBD1 (6 bases). V lost 1 base and J 1 base, leaving 10 bases between the germline ends. This CDR3 spans 15 amino acids. Germline-derived CDR1 and CDR2 are SGHTA and FQGTGA. This CDR3 reads CASSLMAGANTEAFF. The CDR3 DNA reads TGTGCCAGCAGCTTAATGGCAGGGGCGAACACTGAAGCTTTCTTT.

This clone was detected a few times. The J gene is TRBJ2-2, the V gene TRBV4-1, with D perhaps TRBD1 (6 bases). Germline CDR1 is MGHRA and CDR2 is YSYEKL. Trimming cost V 3 bases and J 2 bases, with 10 bases left between them. The CDR3 contains 15 residues. The DNA for the CDR3 is TGCGCCAGCAGCCAGGGGGACACCAACACCGGGGAGCTGTTTTTT. As protein: CASSQGDTNTGELFF.

This clone occurred a few times. The genes are TRBV24-1 and TRBJ1-6; 8 positions match TRBD1. CDR1 and CDR2 (germline): KGHDR, SFDVKD. The CDR3 length is 15 residues. The V segment lost 9 bases and the J segment 0 bases; nucleotides outside the gene matches: 3. CDR3 bases: TGTGCCACCCCCACAGGGGGCTCCTATAATTCACCCCTCCACTTT. It yields the protein CATPTGGSYNSPLHF.

CDR3 bases: TGCGCCAGCAGCTTGAGGGCCGGGGATAGCTACACCTTC. Translating it yields CASSLRAGDSYTF. This sequence joins TRBV5-1 and TRBJ1-2; D unclear. The germline gives CDR1 SGHRS, CDR2 YFSETQ. The CDR3 runs 13 residues. Trimming took 1 base from V and 9 from J, leaving 13 bases between them.

The chain combines TRBV6-6 with TRBJ1-1; no reliable D call. The V gene lost 2 bases and the J gene lost 2 bases, with 6 bases spanning the gap. The CDR3 has 13 amino acids. Per germline, CDR1 MNHNY and CDR2 SVGAGI (reference sequence). CDR3 in DNA: TGTGCCAGCAGTTACAGAGCTAACACTGAAGCTTTCTTT. Its protein is CASSYRANTEAFF.

V and J are TRBV3-1 (or the pseudogene TRBV3-2) and TRBJ1-3, with 7 bases lining up with TRBD1. The germline CDR1 and CDR2 sequences are LGHDT and YNNKEL (reference sequence). The CDR3 has 16 residues. V shed 3 bases and J 2 bases; nucleotides not matched to a gene: 7. In DNA form, the CDR3 reads TGTGCCAGCAGCCATTATGACAGGGAGGCTGGAAACACCATATATTTT. Translation gives CASSHYDREAGNTIYF.

J is TRBJ2-3 and V is TRBV2, with D perhaps TRBD2 (6 bases). The CDR3 has 12 amino acids. Trimming pared 8 bases from V and 3 bases from J, leaving 9 bases between. The germline gives CDR1 SNHLY, CDR2 FYNNEI. CDR3 sequence reads: CASGLMTDTQYF. Written as DNA, the CDR3 is TGTGCCAGCGGACTAATGACAGATACGCAGTATTTT.

The rearrangement uses TRBV21-1 and TRBJ2-5. TRBV21-1 is a recognized pseudogene. The CDR3 loop spans 14 amino acids. CDR3 in amino acids: CARTPNGLWETQYF. The CDR3 nucleotides are TGTGCCAGAACCCCCAACGGCCTTTGGGAGACCCAGTACTTC.

The rearrangement links TRBV7-6 to TRBJ2-5, with 11 positions matching TRBD2. Per the germline V gene, CDR1 is SGHVS and CDR2 is FNYEAQ. This CDR3 has 15 amino acids. The V gene end was trimmed by 5 bases and the J gene end by 4 bases; junction bases not matched to a gene: 6. The CDR3 nucleotides read TGTGCCAGCAGCGTCACGACTAGCGGGGTAGAGACCCAGTACTTC. This codes for CASSVTTSGVETQYF.

In this sample, this clone turned up a few times. The chain recombines TRBV2 with TRBJ1-1, with TRBD1 matching over 10 bases. The CDR3 extends over 14 amino acids. Germline assignment: CDR1 SNHLY and CDR2 FYNNEI. Germline trimming cut 2 bases from V and 5 bases from J; bases unmatched to any gene: 2. DNA of the CDR3: TGTGCCAGCAGTGAAAGGACAGGGGGGACTGAAGCTTTCTTT. Its protein is CASSERTGGTEAFF.

In nucleotides, the CDR3 is TGTGCCACCCAAGGGGCAAACACTGAAGCTTTCTTT. Protein sequence: CATQGANTEAFF. The rearrangement uses TRBV6-5 and TRBJ1-1; a weak D match, TRBD1 (5 bases). Looked up from germline, CDR1 is MNHEY and CDR2 is SVGAGI. CDR3 length equals 12 residues. V gave up 10 bases and J gave up 2 bases, with 11 bases separating them.

This chain links TRBV3-1 (or the pseudogene TRBV3-2) with TRBJ1-5; possible D gene TRBD1, 5 bases. V was shortened by 3 bases and J by 6 bases, with 9 bases between the two germline ends. In germline, CDR1 is LGHDT, CDR2 YNNKEL (reference sequence). CDR3 length: 13 amino acids. The CDR3 protein is CASSQGQGQPQHF. The CDR3 coding sequence is TGTGCCAGCAGCCAGGGGCAAGGTCAGCCCCAGCATTTT.

The chain employs TRBV11-3 and TRBJ1-6, with unresolved D. V dropped 4 bases and J dropped 6 bases, with 7 bases sitting between them. In germline, CDR1 is SGHNT, CDR2 YENEEA. The CDR3 loop spans 13 amino acids. The CDR3 sequence is CASSSTSNSPLHF. The CDR3 DNA reads as TGTGCCAGCAGCTCGACTAGTAATTCACCCCTCCACTTT.